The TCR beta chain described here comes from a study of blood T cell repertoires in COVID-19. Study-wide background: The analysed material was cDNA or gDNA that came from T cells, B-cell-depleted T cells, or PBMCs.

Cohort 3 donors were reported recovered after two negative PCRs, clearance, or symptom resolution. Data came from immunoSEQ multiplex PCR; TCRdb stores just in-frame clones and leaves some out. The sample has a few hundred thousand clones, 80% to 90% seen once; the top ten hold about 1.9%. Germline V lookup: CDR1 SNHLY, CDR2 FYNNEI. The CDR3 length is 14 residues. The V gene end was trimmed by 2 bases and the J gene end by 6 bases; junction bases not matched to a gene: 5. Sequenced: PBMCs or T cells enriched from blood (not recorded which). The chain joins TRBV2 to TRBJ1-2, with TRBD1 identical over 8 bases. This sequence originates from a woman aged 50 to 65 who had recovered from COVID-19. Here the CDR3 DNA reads TGTGCCAGCAGTGAAATGGACAGGGCCAATGGCTACACCTTC. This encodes CASSEMDRANGYTF.